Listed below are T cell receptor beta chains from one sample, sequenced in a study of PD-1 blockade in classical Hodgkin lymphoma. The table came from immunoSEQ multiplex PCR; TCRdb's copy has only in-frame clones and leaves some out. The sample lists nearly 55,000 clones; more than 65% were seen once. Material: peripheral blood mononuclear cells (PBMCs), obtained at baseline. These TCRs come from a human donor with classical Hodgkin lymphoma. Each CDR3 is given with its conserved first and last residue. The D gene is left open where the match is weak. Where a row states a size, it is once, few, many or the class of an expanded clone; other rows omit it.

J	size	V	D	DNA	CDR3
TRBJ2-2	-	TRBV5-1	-	TGCGCCAGCAGCTCAGACAAAACCGGGGAGCTGTTTTTT	CASSSDKTGELFF
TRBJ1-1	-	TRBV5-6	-	TGTGCCAGCAGCTCCCTAGGTTTTGGGGAGAACACTGAAGCTTTCTTT	CASSSLGFGENTEAFF
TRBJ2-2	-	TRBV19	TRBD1	TGTGCCAGTAGTCTCAGGGGGACCGGGGAGCTGTTTTTT	CASSLRGTGELFF
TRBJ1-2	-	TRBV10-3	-	TGTGCCATCAGTGAGGTGTCAGGGACCTATGGCTACACCTTC	CAISEVSGTYGYTF
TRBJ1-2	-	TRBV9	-	TGTGCCAGCAGCGTAGGTGAGGCCCGAAACGGCTACACCTTC	CASSVGEARNGYTF
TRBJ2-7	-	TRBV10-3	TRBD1	TGTGCCATCAGCGAGCCGGGACAGGGGGTTAAGTCCTACGAGCAGTACTTC	CAISEPGQGVKSYEQYF
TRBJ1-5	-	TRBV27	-	TGTGCCAGCAGTTTGGTCCCTCAGGCCAATCAGCCCCAGCATTTT	CASSLVPQANQPQHF
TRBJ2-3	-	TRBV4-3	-	TGCGCCAGCAGCCAGTCACTAGCAGATACGCAGTATTTT	CASSQSLADTQYF
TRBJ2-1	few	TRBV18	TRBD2	TGTGCCAGCTCACCACCCTGGATTAGCGGGAGCAATGAGCAGTTCTTC	CASSPPWISGSNEQFF
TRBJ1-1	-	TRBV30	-	TGTGCCTGGAGTGGAATTGACCGTACCTTGAACACTGAAGCTTTCTTT	CAWSGIDRTLNTEAFF
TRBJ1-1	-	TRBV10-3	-	TGTGCCACGCAAAGGGGGGACACTGAAGCTTTCTTT	CATQRGDTEAFF
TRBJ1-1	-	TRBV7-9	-	TGTGCCAGCAGCTTTAAGACAGGAGACACTGAAGCTTTCTTT	CASSFKTGDTEAFF
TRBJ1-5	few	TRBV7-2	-	TGTGCCAGCAGCCCACTGATGGGATCGGGACAGCCCCAGCATTTT	CASSPLMGSGQPQHF
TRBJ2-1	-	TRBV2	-	TGTGCCAGCAGCCTAGGGGACGGTGAGCAGTTCTTC	CASSLGDGEQFF
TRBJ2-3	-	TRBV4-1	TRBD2	TGCGCCAGCAGCCATCAAGCTAAGCGGGGCTCGGGGGATACGCAGTATTTT	CASSHQAKRGSGDTQYF
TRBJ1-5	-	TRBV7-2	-	TGTGCCAGCAGCTTTATATGGGGCGAGGAGCAGCCCCAGCATTTT	CASSFIWGEEQPQHF
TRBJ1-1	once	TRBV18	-	TGTGCCAGCTCCTCATTAAGGGCAGGGGCACTGATATCTAACACTGAAGCTTTCTTT	CASSSLRAGALISNTEAFF
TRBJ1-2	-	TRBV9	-	TGTGCCAGCGAAAGGGACTATGGCTACACCTTC	CASERDYGYTF
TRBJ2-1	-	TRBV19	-	TGTGCCAGTAGTCTCTACGGGGGCAATGAGCAGTTCTTC	CASSLYGGNEQFF
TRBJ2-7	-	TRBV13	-	TGTGCCAGCAGCTTAGAGGGAGTTGGAACCCACGAGCAGTACTTC	CASSLEGVGTHEQYF
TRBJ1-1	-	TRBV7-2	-	TGTGCCAGCAGCTTAGATCGGGGGCTTGAAGCTTTCTTT	CASSLDRGLEAFF
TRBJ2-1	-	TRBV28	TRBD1	TGTGCCAGCAGTTTGGGATTTGGCAGGACAGGGCCCTACAATGAGCAGTTCTTC	CASSLGFGRTGPYNEQFF
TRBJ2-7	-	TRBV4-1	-	TGCGCCAGCAGCCAAGACATGGCGGCCTACTACGAGCAGTACTTC	CASSQDMAAYYEQYF
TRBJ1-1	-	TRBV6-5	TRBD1	TGTGCCAGCAGTTACTCTAGGACAGGGGACACTGAAGCTTTCTTT	CASSYSRTGDTEAFF
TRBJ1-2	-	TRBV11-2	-	TGTGCCAGCAGCTTAGCGCTCGGCTATGGCTACACCTTC	CASSLALGYGYTF